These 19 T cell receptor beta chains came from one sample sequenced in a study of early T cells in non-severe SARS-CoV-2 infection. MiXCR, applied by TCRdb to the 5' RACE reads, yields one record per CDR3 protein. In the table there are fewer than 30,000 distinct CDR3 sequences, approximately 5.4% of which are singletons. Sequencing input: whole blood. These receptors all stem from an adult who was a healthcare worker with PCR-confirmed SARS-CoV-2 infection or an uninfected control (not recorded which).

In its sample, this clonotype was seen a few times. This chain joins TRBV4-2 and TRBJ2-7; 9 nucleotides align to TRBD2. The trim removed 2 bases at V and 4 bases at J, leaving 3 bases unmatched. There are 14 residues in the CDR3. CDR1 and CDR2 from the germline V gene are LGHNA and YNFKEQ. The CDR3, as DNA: TGTGCCAGCAGCCAATCTAGCGGGGTATACGAGCAGTACTTC. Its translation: CASSQSSGVYEQYF.

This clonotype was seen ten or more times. The CDR3 bases are TGTGCCAGCAGCTTGGGACAGATGAACACTGAAGCTTTCTTT. Its protein product is CASSLGQMNTEAFF. The chain combines TRBV5-4 with TRBJ1-1; TRBD1 might be the D (5 bases). V lost 0 bases, J lost 0 bases, and 6 bases lay in between. This CDR3 has 14 residues. Germline V gives CDR1 SGHNT, CDR2 YYREEE (reference sequence).

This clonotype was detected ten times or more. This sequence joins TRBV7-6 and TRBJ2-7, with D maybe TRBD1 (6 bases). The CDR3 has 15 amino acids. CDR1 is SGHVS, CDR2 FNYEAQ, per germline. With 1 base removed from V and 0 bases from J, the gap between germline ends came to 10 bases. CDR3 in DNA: TGTGCCAGCAGCTTAGGGGACACAAGCTCCTACGAGCAGTACTTC. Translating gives CASSLGDTSSYEQYF.

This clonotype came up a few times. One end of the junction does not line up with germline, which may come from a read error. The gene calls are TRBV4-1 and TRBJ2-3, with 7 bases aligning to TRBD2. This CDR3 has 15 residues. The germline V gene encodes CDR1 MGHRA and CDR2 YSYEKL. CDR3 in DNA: TGCGCCAGCAGCCTAAAGCGGGACGAGCACAGATACGCAGTATTT. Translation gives CASSLKRDEHRYAVF.

The CDR3 DNA is TGTGCCAGCAGCGTCCCGGACAGGCTATATGGCTACACCTTC. This encodes CASSVPDRLYGYTF. The rearrangement links TRBV9 to TRBJ1-2; 7 nucleotides line up with TRBD1. The CDR3 consists of 14 residues. From germline, CDR1 is SGDLS and CDR2 YYNGEE. The junction had 6 bases not matched to a gene; V was cut back by 2 bases and J by 5 bases.

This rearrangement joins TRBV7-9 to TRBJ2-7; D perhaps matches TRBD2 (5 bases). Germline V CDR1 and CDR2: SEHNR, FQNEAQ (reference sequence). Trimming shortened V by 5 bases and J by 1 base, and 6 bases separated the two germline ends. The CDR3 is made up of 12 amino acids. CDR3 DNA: TGTGCCAGCAGCGAGGGATCCTACGAGCAGTACTTC. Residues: CASSEGSYEQYF.

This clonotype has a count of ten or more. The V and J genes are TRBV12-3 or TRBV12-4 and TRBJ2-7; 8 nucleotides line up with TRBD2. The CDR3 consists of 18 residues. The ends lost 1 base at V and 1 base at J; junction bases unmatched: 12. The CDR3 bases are TGTGCCAGCAGTTTAGTGTTTAGCGGGATCTTACCTTCCTACGAGCAGTACTTC. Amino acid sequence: CASSLVFSGILPSYEQYF.

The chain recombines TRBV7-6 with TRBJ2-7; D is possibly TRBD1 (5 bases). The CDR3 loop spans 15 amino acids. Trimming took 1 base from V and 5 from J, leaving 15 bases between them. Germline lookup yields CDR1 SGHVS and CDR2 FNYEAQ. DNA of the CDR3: TGTGCCAGCAGCTTAGTTTCCAGGGCTCCCGACGAGCAGTACTTC. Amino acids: CASSLVSRAPDEQYF.

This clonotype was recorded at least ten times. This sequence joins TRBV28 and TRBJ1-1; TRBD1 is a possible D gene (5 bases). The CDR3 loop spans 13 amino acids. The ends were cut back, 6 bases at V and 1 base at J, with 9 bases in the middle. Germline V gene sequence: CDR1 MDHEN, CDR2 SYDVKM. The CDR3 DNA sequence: TGTGCCAGCAGGAAAGACAGGAACACTGAAGCTTTCTTT. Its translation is CASRKDRNTEAFF. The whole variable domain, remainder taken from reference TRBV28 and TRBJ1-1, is DVKVTQSSRYLVKRTGEKVFLECVQDMDHENMFWYRQDPGLGLRLIYFSYDVKMKEKGDIPEGYSVSREKKERFSLILESASTNQTSMYLCASRKDRNTEAFFGQGTRLTVV.

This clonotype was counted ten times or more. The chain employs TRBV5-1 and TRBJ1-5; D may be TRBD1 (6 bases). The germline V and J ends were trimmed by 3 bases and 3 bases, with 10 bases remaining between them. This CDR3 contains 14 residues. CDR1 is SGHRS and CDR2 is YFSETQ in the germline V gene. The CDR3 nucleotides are TGCGCCAGCAGCTACGGGGGCTCCAATCAGCCCCAGCATTTT. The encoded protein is CASSYGGSNQPQHF.

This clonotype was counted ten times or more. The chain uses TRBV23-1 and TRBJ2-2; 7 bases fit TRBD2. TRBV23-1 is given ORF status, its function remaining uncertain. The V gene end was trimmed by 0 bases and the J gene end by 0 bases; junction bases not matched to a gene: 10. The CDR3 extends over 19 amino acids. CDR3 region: CASSQSKRDQGTNTGELFF. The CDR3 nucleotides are TGCGCCAGCAGTCAATCTAAGCGGGATCAGGGTACGAACACCGGGGAGCTGTTTTTT.

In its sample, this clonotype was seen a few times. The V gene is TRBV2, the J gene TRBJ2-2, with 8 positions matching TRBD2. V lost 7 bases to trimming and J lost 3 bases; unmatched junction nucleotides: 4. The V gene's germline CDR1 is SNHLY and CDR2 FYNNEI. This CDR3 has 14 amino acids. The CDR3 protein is CASKPGGDTGELFF. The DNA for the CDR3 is TGTGCCAGCAAACCGGGAGGGGACACCGGGGAGCTGTTTTTT.

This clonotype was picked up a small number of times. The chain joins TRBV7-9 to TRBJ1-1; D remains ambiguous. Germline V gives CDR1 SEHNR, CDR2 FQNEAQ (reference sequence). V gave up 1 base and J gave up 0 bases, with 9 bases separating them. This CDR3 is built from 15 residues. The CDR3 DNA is TGTGCCAGCAGCTTAGTGGCAGTCATGAACACTGAAGCTTTCTTT. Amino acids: CASSLVAVMNTEAFF.

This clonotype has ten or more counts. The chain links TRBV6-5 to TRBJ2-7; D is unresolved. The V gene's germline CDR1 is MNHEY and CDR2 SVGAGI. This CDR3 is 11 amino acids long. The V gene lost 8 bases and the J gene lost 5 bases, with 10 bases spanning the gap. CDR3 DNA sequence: TGTGCCAGCGGGCTTGGCCACGAGCAGTACTTC. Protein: CASGLGHEQYF.

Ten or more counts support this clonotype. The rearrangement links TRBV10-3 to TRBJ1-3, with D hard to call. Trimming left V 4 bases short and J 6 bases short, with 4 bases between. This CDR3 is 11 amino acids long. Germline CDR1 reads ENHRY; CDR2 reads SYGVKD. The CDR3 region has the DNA TGTGCCATCAGTGCTGAAAACACCATATATTTT. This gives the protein CAISAENTIYF.

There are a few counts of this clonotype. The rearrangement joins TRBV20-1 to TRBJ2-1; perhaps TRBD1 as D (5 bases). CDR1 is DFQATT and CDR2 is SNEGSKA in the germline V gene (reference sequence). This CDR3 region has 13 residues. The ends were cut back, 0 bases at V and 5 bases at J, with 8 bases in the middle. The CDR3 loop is CSARDTGNNEQFF. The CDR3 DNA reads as TGCAGTGCTAGAGATACAGGAAACAATGAGCAGTTCTTC.

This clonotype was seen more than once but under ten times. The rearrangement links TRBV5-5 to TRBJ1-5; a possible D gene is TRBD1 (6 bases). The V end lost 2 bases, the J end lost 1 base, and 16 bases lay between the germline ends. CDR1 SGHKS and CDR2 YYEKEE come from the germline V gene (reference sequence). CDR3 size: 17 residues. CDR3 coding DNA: TGTGCCAGCAGCTTTCGGCCAGGGGATTTGAGCAATCAGCCCCAGCATTTT. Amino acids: CASSFRPGDLSNQPQHF.

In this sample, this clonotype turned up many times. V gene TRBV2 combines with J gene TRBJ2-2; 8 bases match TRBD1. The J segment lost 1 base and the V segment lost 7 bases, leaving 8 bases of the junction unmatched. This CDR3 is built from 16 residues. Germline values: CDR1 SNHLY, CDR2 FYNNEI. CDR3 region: CASTPADRENTGELFF. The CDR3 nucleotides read TGTGCCAGCACCCCAGCGGACAGGGAGAACACCGGGGAGCTGTTTTTT.

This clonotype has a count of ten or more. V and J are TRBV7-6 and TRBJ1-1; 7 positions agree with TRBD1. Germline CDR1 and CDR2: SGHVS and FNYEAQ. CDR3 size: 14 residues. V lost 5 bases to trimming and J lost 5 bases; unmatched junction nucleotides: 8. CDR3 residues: CASSPGGTGTEAFF. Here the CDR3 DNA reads TGTGCCAGCAGCCCAGGGGGTACGGGGACTGAAGCTTTCTTT.